The text below deals with one T cell receptor (beta chain). Its antigen remains unknown. The data derive from a study of cytomegalovirus exposure and HLA in healthy donors. Whole-study findings and limits: Many donors shared some public TCRs, even though most TCR sequences were rare.

The PCR employed 60 Vbeta primers together with 13 Jbeta primers. The assay was immunoSEQ multiplex PCR, and TCRdb's table has in-frame clones only and misses some. The sample consists of about 110,000 clones, roughly 71% of them appearing once. The CDR3 loop spans 16 amino acids. From germline, CDR1 is MNHEY and CDR2 SMNVEV (reference sequence). V lost 9 bases and J 7 bases, leaving 28 bases between the germline ends. The sequenced sample was PBMCs. The chain joins TRBV27 to TRBJ2-7; D is possibly TRBD1 (7 bases). The sequence derives from a man aged 40-55 years in good health and CMV-seropositive. CDR3 sequence: CARRSLVADQTGEQYF. The CDR3 DNA sequence: TGTGCCAGACGATCCCTTGTAGCGGACCAGACAGGGGAGCAGTACTTC.